Following are 17 T cell receptor beta chains from one sample sequenced in a study of blood T cell repertoires in COVID-19. TCRdb keeps only in-frame clones here, not all; method: immunoSEQ multiplex PCR. The table shows some 220,000 clones, with approximately 80% occurring only once. Sequencing was carried out using peripheral blood. The receptors here all came from a woman aged 60-70 years who had recovered from COVID-19.

The rearrangement links TRBV6-5 to TRBJ1-2, with a weak D call TRBD1 (5 bases). Per the germline V gene, CDR1 is MNHEY and CDR2 is SVGAGI. The CDR3 runs to 12 residues. Deletions cut 6 bases from V and 8 bases from J, with 13 bases between. The CDR3 sequence: CASRAGGYGYTF. CDR3 in DNA: TGTGCCAGCAGGGCGGGGGGGTACGGCTACACCTTC.

The CDR3 sequence is CASSISHYTGELFF. The DNA for the CDR3 is TGTGCCAGTAGTATTTCCCATTACACCGGGGAGCTGTTTTTT. The V call is TRBV19, the J call TRBJ2-2, with no clear D. The CDR3 is made up of 14 amino acids. The V end lost 3 bases, the J end lost 3 bases, and 8 bases lay between the germline ends. CDR1 and CDR2 from the germline V gene are LNHDA and SQIVND (reference sequence).

The rearrangement joins TRBV7-2 to TRBJ2-2, with 9 bases fitting TRBD2. The V gene's germline CDR1 is SGHTA and CDR2 FQGNSA. V shed 1 base and J 1 base; nucleotides not matched to a gene: 7. The CDR3 length is 18 residues. CDR3 DNA: TGTGCCAGCAGCTTAGAACCAGCGGGGGGCCAGAACACCGGGGAGCTGTTTTTT. As protein: CASSLEPAGGQNTGELFF.

The chain recombines TRBV11-2 with TRBJ2-1; D might be TRBD2 (5 bases). The V end lost 1 base, the J end lost 7 bases, and 11 bases lay between the germline ends. This CDR3 comprises 14 residues. The germline CDR1 and CDR2 sequences are SGHAT and FQNNGV. The CDR3 here is CASSLARVRNEQFF. The DNA of the CDR3 is TGTGCCAGCAGCTTAGCGAGGGTGAGGAATGAGCAGTTCTTC.

The CDR3 region has the DNA TGTGCCAGCAGCCAATATTTAGGGGGTGGCTACACCTTC. This gives the protein CASSQYLGGGYTF. The chain recombines TRBV14 with TRBJ1-2; D possibly corresponds to TRBD1 (6 bases). Germline-derived CDR1 and CDR2 are SGHDN and FVKESK. There are 13 residues in the CDR3. V was cut by 2 bases and J by 7 bases, with 11 bases left in between.

The chain combines TRBV7-2 with TRBJ2-1; weak D call: TRBD2 (5 bases). The germline V gene has CDR1 SGHTA and CDR2 FQGNSA. CDR3 length: 16 residues. Trimming took 5 bases from V and 4 from J, leaving 18 bases between them. CDR3: CASSRTLAVMYNEQFF. The CDR3, as DNA: TGTGCCAGCAGCCGGACTCTGGCGGTGATGTACAATGAGCAGTTCTTC.

The chain is built from TRBV3-1 (or the pseudogene TRBV3-2) and TRBJ1-1; D remains unclear. V lost 4 bases and J lost 5, with 8 bases in between. CDR1 is LGHDT, CDR2 YNNKEL, per germline (reference sequence). The CDR3 spans 12 residues. The CDR3 region has the DNA TGTGCCAGCAGCCCGTACGGGACTGAAGCTTTCTTT. Translated: CASSPYGTEAFF.

The chain carries TRBV30 and TRBJ2-7; 8 bases agree with TRBD1. CDR1 and CDR2 from the germline V gene are GTSNPN and SVGIG (reference sequence). The CDR3 spans 13 residues. V lost 8 bases to trimming and J lost 0 bases; unmatched junction nucleotides: 6. For the CDR3, the DNA is TGTGCCGGAGGACAGGGCGCCTCCTACGAGCAGTACTTC. Its protein product is CAGGQGASYEQYF. The full variable domain, rest sourced from reference TRBV30 and TRBJ2-7, is SQTIHQWPATLVQPVGSPLSLECTVEGTSNPNLYWYRQAAGRGLQLLFYSVGIGQISSEVPQNLSASRPQDRQFILSSKKLLLSDSGFYLCAGGQGASYEQYFGPGTRLTVT.

This chain links TRBV25-1 with TRBJ2-7; tentative D call: TRBD1 (5 bases). CDR3 length: 14 residues. V was clipped by 3 bases and J by 2 bases, with 11 bases between them. The germline gives CDR1 MGHDK, CDR2 SYGVNS. In nucleotides, the CDR3 is TGTGCCAGCAGTGAGGCAGGGATCGCCTACGAGCAGTACTTC. Amino acids: CASSEAGIAYEQYF.

The chain is built from TRBV7-2 and TRBJ2-7; D is perhaps TRBD2 (6 bases). The germline CDR1 and CDR2 sequences are SGHTA and FQGNSA. The ends were cut back, 6 bases at V and 9 bases at J, with 21 bases in the middle. CDR3 length: 14 amino acids. The CDR3 region is CASRKTSFATVQYF. The DNA for the CDR3 is TGTGCCAGCAGGAAAACTAGCTTCGCAACGGTGCAGTACTTC.

The V call is TRBV9, the J call TRBJ1-6; D may be TRBD1 (5 bases). The length of the CDR3 is 16 residues. Germline V gives CDR1 SGDLS, CDR2 YYNGEE. V was cut by 1 base and J by 0 bases, with 8 bases left in between. CDR3 protein: CASSVRGSSYNSPLHF. The CDR3 DNA is TGTGCCAGCAGCGTAAGGGGAAGCTCCTATAATTCACCCCTCCACTTT.

This chain links TRBV3-1 (or the pseudogene TRBV3-2) with TRBJ2-3; D possibly corresponds to TRBD2 (5 bases). CDR1 LGHDT and CDR2 YNNKEL come from the germline V gene (reference sequence). This CDR3 has 16 residues. V shed 9 bases and J shed 3 bases, with 22 bases lying between them. CDR3 sequence (DNA): TGTGCCAGTCAAGCGGTTGGAGGCGCCACAACAGATACGCAGTATTTT. Amino acids: CASQAVGGATTDTQYF.

The chain links TRBV6-5 to TRBJ2-2; 11 bases line up with TRBD1. V shed 11 bases and J 6 bases; nucleotides not matched to a gene: 5. Germline values: CDR1 MNHEY, CDR2 SVGAGI. This CDR3 has 13 amino acids. CDR3 bases: TGTGCCGGAGGGACAGGGGGGGCCGGGGAGCTGTTTTTT. As protein: CAGGTGGAGELFF.

This clone was seen just once. The chain links TRBV6-6 to TRBJ2-7; 15 positions agree with TRBD2. V lost 5 bases, J lost 1 base, and 6 bases stayed unmatched. The germline V gene has CDR1 MNHNY and CDR2 SVGAGI (reference sequence). The CDR3 consists of 17 residues. The CDR3 is CASSRWTSGGESYEQYF. Written as DNA, the CDR3 is TGTGCCAGCAGTAGATGGACTAGCGGGGGGGAATCCTACGAGCAGTACTTC.

V and J are TRBV9 and TRBJ1-6; TRBD1 is a possible D gene (5 bases). V lost 3 bases and J lost 7, with 14 bases in between. The germline CDR1 and CDR2 sequences are SGDLS and YYNGEE. The CDR3 extends over 15 amino acids. CDR3 DNA: TGTGCCAGCAGCGAAAAGGGGCTCGGGAATTCACCCCTCCACTTT. It is translated as CASSEKGLGNSPLHF. Based on the CDR3 plus reference TRBV9 and TRBJ1-6, the full variable domain is DSGVTQTPKHLITATGQRVTLRCSPRSGDLSVYWYQQSLDQGLQFLIQYYNGEERAKGNILERFSAQQFPDLHSELNLSSLELGDSALYFCASSEKGLGNSPLHFGNGTRLTVT.

This clone has only one observation. V usage is TRBV6-5 and J usage is TRBJ1-5; 9 positions match TRBD1. Per germline, CDR1 MNHEY and CDR2 SVGAGI. This CDR3 comprises 15 residues. The ends lost 7 bases at V and 3 bases at J; junction bases unmatched: 7. CDR3 loop: CASTRTGESNQPQHF. The CDR3 DNA sequence: TGTGCCAGCACCCGGACAGGGGAGTCCAATCAGCCCCAGCATTTT.

The rearrangement uses TRBV6-4 and TRBJ1-2; a possible D gene is TRBD1 (6 bases). The germline V gene encodes CDR1 MRHNA and CDR2 SNTAGT. The CDR3 loop spans 15 amino acids. The V end was cut by 3 bases, the J end by 4 bases, with 15 bases between. This chain's CDR3 is CASSEVDRLLYGYTF. CDR3 nucleotides: TGTGCCAGCAGTGAAGTTGACAGGCTCCTCTATGGCTACACCTTC.